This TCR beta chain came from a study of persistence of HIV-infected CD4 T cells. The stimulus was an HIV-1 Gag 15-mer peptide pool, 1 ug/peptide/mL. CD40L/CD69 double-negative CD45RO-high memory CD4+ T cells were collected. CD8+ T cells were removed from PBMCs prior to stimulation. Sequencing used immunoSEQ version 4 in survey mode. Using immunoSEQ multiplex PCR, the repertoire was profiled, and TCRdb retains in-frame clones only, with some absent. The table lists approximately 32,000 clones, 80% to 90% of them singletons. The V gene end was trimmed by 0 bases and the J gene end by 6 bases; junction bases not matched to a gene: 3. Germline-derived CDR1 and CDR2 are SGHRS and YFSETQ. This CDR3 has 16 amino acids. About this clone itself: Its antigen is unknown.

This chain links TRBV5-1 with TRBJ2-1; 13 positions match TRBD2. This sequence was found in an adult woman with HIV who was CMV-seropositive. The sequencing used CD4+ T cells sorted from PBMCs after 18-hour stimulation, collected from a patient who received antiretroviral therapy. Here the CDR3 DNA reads TGCGCCAGCAGCTTGGAACTAGCGGGGGGGCTCAATGAGCAGTTCTTC. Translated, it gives CASSLELAGGLNEQFF.